What follows are 16 T cell receptor beta chains derived from one specimen sequenced in a study of blood T cell repertoires in COVID-19. Method: immunoSEQ multiplex PCR; TCRdb's copy keeps in-frame clones and lacks some. This sample has 13,000 or so clones, with 75% to 90% found just once. The sequenced material came from peripheral blood. The receptors derive from a man aged 40-49 years with active or convalescent COVID-19.

This clone is a singleton in its sample. DNA of the CDR3: TGTGCCAGCAGTTTGTGGCGGCGCAATTCACCCCTCCACTTT. It codes for CASSLWRRNSPLHF. This rearrangement joins TRBV28 to TRBJ1-6; D gene uncertain. CDR1 and CDR2 from the germline V gene are MDHEN and SYDVKM. Trimming took off 3 bases at V and 7 bases at J, with 10 bases between the two ends. The CDR3 spans 14 residues.

V is TRBV5-1 and J is TRBJ2-7, with a weak D call TRBD1 (6 bases). CDR1 SGHRS and CDR2 YFSETQ come from the germline V gene. The CDR3 covers 16 residues. Trimming took 0 bases from V and 2 from J, leaving 15 bases between them. This CDR3 reads CASSLAGLDRAYEQYF. CDR3 coding DNA: TGCGCCAGCAGCTTGGCGGGCTTGGACAGAGCCTACGAGCAGTACTTC.

CDR3 loop: CASSHTFPQGAGTEAFF. CDR3 coding DNA: TGCGCCAGCAGCCACACCTTCCCCCAGGGGGCAGGCACTGAAGCTTTCTTT. The rearrangement uses TRBV4-3 and TRBJ1-1, with 8 bases aligning to TRBD1. CDR1 LGHNA and CDR2 YSLEER come from the germline V gene. CDR3 size: 17 residues. After removal of 3 bases from V and 4 bases from J, the junction contained 13 bases not matched to a gene.

This chain connects TRBV7-3 to TRBJ2-7; the D gene is possibly TRBD1 (6 bases). The CDR3 length is 13 residues. V lost 4 bases and J lost 5, with 12 bases in between. Germline-derived CDR1 and CDR2 are SGHTA and FQGTGA. CDR3 sequence: CASSSDSRDEQYF. Here the CDR3 DNA reads TGTGCCAGCAGCTCGGACAGTCGTGACGAGCAGTACTTC.

The rearrangement joins TRBV4-1 to TRBJ2-3; a weak D match, TRBD2 (6 bases). CDR1 is MGHRA and CDR2 is YSYEKL in the germline V gene. This CDR3 is 12 amino acids long. V was cut by 4 bases and J by 7 bases, with 9 bases left in between. CDR3 loop: CASSPREHTQYF. As DNA, the CDR3 is TGCGCCAGCAGCCCCCGGGAGCATACGCAGTATTTT.

V usage is TRBV19 and J usage is TRBJ1-1, with a weak D call TRBD1 (5 bases). Between the trimmed V and J ends, which lost 6 bases and 6 bases, there was a span of 17 bases. Germline V gene lookup returns CDR1 LNHDA and CDR2 SQIVND (reference sequence). The CDR3 extends over 14 amino acids. The CDR3 DNA is TGTGCCAGTAGCTCCCAAGGGGCATATGCTGAAGCTTTCTTT. Its protein is CASSSQGAYAEAFF.

V gene TRBV12-3 or TRBV12-4 combines with J gene TRBJ1-2; D not resolved. The CDR3 loop spans 12 amino acids. Trimming took off 3 bases at V and 8 bases at J, with 10 bases between the two ends. CDR3: CASSLTHAGYTF. For the CDR3, the DNA is TGTGCCAGCAGTTTGACACATGCGGGCTACACCTTC.

The genes are TRBV5-4 and TRBJ2-7, with D possibly matching TRBD2 (5 bases). Per the germline V gene, CDR1 is SGHNT and CDR2 is YYREEE (reference sequence). This CDR3 has 15 residues. V shed 1 base and J shed 2 bases, with 13 bases lying between them. CDR3 sequence: CASSLNPGETYEQYF. The CDR3 region has the DNA TGTGCCAGCAGCTTGAATCCCGGGGAGACCTACGAGCAGTACTTC.

This clone occurred a few times. V and J are TRBV3-1 (or the pseudogene TRBV3-2) and TRBJ1-6; the D gene is possibly TRBD1 (5 bases). The V end lost 9 bases, the J end lost 7 bases, and 13 bases lay between the germline ends. This CDR3 is built from 13 residues. CDR1 is LGHDT, CDR2 YNNKEL, per germline (reference sequence). CDR3 in DNA: TGTGCCAGTAGGGGCGTCGACAATTCACCCCTCCACTTT. Its protein is CASRGVDNSPLHF.

This chain uses TRBV6-2 or TRBV6-3 with TRBJ1-1; D remains ambiguous. The germline CDR1 and CDR2 sequences are MNHEY and SVGEGT. V lost 1 base and J lost 5, with 5 bases in between. This CDR3 region has 12 residues. The CDR3 DNA is TGTGCCAGCAGTTACTGGCGGACTGAAGCTTTCTTT. Amino acids: CASSYWRTEAFF.

The gene calls are TRBV5-4 and TRBJ2-1; TRBD2 matches 8 bases. V gave up 0 bases and J gave up 6 bases; unmatched junction bases: 8. There are 16 residues in the CDR3. Germline lookup yields CDR1 SGHNT and CDR2 YYREEE (reference sequence). The CDR3 protein is CASSLAGGALGNEQFF. Written as DNA, the CDR3 is TGTGCCAGCAGCTTGGCCGGGGGGGCCCTCGGCAATGAGCAGTTCTTC. Based on the CDR3 plus reference TRBV5-4 and TRBJ2-1, the full variable domain is ETGVTQSPTHLIKTRGQQVTLRCSSQSGHNTVSWYQQALGQGPQFIFQYYREEENGRGNFPPRFSGLQFPNYSSELNVNALELDDSALYLCASSLAGGALGNEQFFGPGTRLTVL.

In DNA, the CDR3 is TGTGCCACCAGTAGGGGGAGCACAGATACGCAGTATTTT. Translating it yields CATSRGSTDTQYF. The rearrangement uses TRBV24-1 and TRBJ2-3, with D maybe TRBD1 (6 bases). This CDR3 region has 13 residues. In germline, CDR1 is KGHDR, CDR2 SFDVKD. Trimming removed 6 bases at V and 0 bases at J, with 6 bases between.

J is TRBJ2-2 and V is TRBV5-1, with 9 positions matching TRBD1. CDR1 is SGHRS, CDR2 YFSETQ, per germline. J was trimmed by 6 bases and V by 4 bases; bases with no gene match: 7. The CDR3 spans 15 residues. The chain's CDR3 is CASSTEGTGSGELFF. CDR3 sequence (DNA): TGCGCCAGCAGCACGGAGGGGACAGGGTCCGGGGAGCTGTTTTTT.

For the CDR3, the DNA is TGTGCCAGCACCCTAGATCCCACAGATACGCAGTATTTT. Protein product: CASTLDPTDTQYF. V and J are TRBV6-5 and TRBJ2-3; D is unresolved. CDR3 size: 13 residues. The germline V and J ends were trimmed by 7 bases and 2 bases, with 10 bases remaining between them. Germline loops: CDR1 MNHEY, CDR2 SVGAGI.

The chain has TRBV28 and TRBJ1-1; 10 positions agree with TRBD1. The CDR3 totals 16 residues. Germline CDR1 is MDHEN and CDR2 is SYDVKM. The V segment lost 6 bases and the J segment 7 bases; nucleotides outside the gene matches: 14. In nucleotides, the CDR3 is TGTGCCAGCAGGGCGACAGGGGGCGAACCGGCCTTTGAAGCTTTCTTT. This translates into CASRATGGEPAFEAFF.

The chain uses TRBV20-1 and TRBJ1-2; 8 bases match TRBD1. V dropped 3 bases and J dropped 8; count of bases not matched to a gene: 14. The CDR3 is made up of 15 amino acids. Per the germline V gene, CDR1 is DFQATT and CDR2 is SNEGSKA (reference sequence). The CDR3, as DNA: TGCAGTGCTAGTATATTGGGACAGGATTTTGGGGGCTACACCTTC. It encodes CSASILGQDFGGYTF.